Shown below are 20 T cell receptor beta chains from a single sample sequenced in a study of prognosis after radiotherapy for stage I lung cancer. With two-round multiplex PCR, TCR beta CDR3 sequences were amplified from genomic DNA. Primers were specific to each TRBV and TRBJ gene in first-round PCR. TCRdb processed the multiplex PCR reads anew with MiXCR; each CDR3 protein has one entry. This sample carries approximately 22,000 distinct CDR3 sequences, 43% of them seen once, and the ten largest clones take under 35%. Sequencing used PBMCs, obtained before or after stereotactic body radiation therapy (not recorded which). Every receptor here comes from a donor over 45 with non-small cell lung cancer.

A few counts support this clonotype. It differs at one base from a far larger clone, so likely a read error. The chain recombines TRBV19 with TRBJ2-1, with TRBD2 identical over 8 bases. The CDR3 runs to 15 residues. The trim removed 6 bases at V and 10 bases at J, leaving 14 bases unmatched. Germline assignment: CDR1 LNHDA and CDR2 SQIVND (reference sequence). As DNA, the CDR3 is TGTGCCAGTAGCAGTGGCGGGACTAGTATATACGAGCAGTTCTTC. Protein product: CASSSGGTSIYEQFF.

In the case of this clonotype: A far larger clone is only one base removed, so a read error is likely. The chain recombines TRBV19 with TRBJ2-2, with 12 positions matching TRBD1. Looked up from germline, CDR1 is LNHDA and CDR2 is SQIVND (reference sequence). This CDR3 comprises 14 residues. As DNA, the CDR3 is TGTGCCAGCAGGGACAGGGGGCGGACCGGGGAGATGTTTTTT. This gives the protein CASRDRGRTGEMFF.

With regard to this clonotype: A much larger clonotype is one base distant, so this may be a read error. The chain combines TRBV6-2 or TRBV6-3 with TRBJ2-5; 9 nucleotides line up with TRBD1. The CDR3 is 16 residues long. CDR1 is MNHEY, CDR2 SVGEGT, per germline. CDR3 nucleotide sequence: TGTGCCAGCAGCCCCGACAGGGGGGCCCCTGGGGAGACCAAGTACTTC. Its protein is CASSPDRGAPGETKYF.

This clonotype is medium-sized (0.01 to 0.1%). The chain has TRBV6-1 and TRBJ1-2; D call uncertain. Per the germline V gene, CDR1 is MNHNS and CDR2 is SASEGT. Trimming shortened V by 4 bases and J by 8 bases, and 20 bases separated the two germline ends. The CDR3 loop spans 15 amino acids. CDR3 nucleotide sequence: TGTGCCAGCAGTGGATCGCAGCGCCTGGCGTGGGGCTACACCTTC. As protein: CASSGSQRLAWGYTF.

Points on this clonotype: Just one base apart from a much larger clone, this may be a read error. The CDR3 reads CASSSRQAPREQYF. DNA for the CDR3: TGTGCCAGTAGTTCCCGACAGGCCCCGAGAGAGCAGTACTTC. This rearrangement joins TRBV19 to TRBJ2-7; D is perhaps TRBD1 (6 bases). Trimming removed 5 bases from V and 7 bases from J, with 18 bases in between. This CDR3 has 14 amino acids. The germline V gene has CDR1 LNHDA and CDR2 SQIVND (reference sequence).

This clonotype was seen ten or more times. The rearrangement links TRBV28 to TRBJ2-3; TRBD2 is a possible D gene (6 bases). Deletions cut 10 bases from V and 2 bases from J, with 16 bases between. This CDR3 is built from 14 residues. Germline loops: CDR1 MDHEN, CDR2 SYDVKM. The CDR3 DNA follows: TGTGCCATAGGACGGGAGTCTCTCACAGATACGCAGTATTTT. Its translation is CAIGRESLTDTQYF.

V and J are TRBV20-1 and TRBJ1-3; the D is unclear. Trimming removed 7 bases from V and 3 bases from J, with 13 bases in between. Per germline, CDR1 DFQATT and CDR2 SNEGSKA (reference sequence). The CDR3 runs 13 residues. For the CDR3, the DNA is TGCAGTGTCATGGCTCCACTTGGAAACACCATATATTTT. Residues: CSVMAPLGNTIYF.

Comments on this clonotype: An end of the junction does not agree with germline; a read error may underlie this. The V gene is TRBV6-4, the J gene TRBJ2-2, with D perhaps TRBD2 (5 bases). Per germline, CDR1 MRHNA and CDR2 SNTAGT. The CDR3 spans 15 residues. CDR3: CASSTGSGNTVELFF. CDR3 sequence (DNA): TGTGCCAGCAGTACGGGATCTGGGAACACCGTGGAGCTGTTTTTT.

This clonotype was seen at least ten times. The chain is built from TRBV29-1 and TRBJ2-7; the match to TRBD2 covers 8 bases. Germline loops: CDR1 SQVTM, CDR2 ANQGSEA. V shed 4 bases, J shed 6 bases, and the junction held 5 bases outside the gene matches. The CDR3 runs 12 residues. CDR3 DNA: TGCAGCGTTGCGGGACTAGTACGCGAGCAGTACTTC. The encoded protein is CSVAGLVREQYF.

This chain links TRBV6-5 with TRBJ2-7; no reliable D call. The CDR3 consists of 13 residues. The V end was cut by 2 bases, the J end by 4 bases, with 9 bases between. Per germline, CDR1 MNHEY and CDR2 SVGAGI. This chain's CDR3 is CASSYPVGYEQYF. CDR3 nucleotides: TGTGCCAGCAGTTACCCGGTCGGGTACGAGCAGTACTTC.

Ten or more counts support this clonotype. The chain has TRBV6-2 or TRBV6-3 and TRBJ2-2; D ambiguous. V lost 2 bases and J 3 bases, leaving 4 bases between the germline ends. In germline, CDR1 is MNHEY, CDR2 SVGEGT. The CDR3 totals 13 residues. CDR3 in amino acids: CASSYVDTGELFF. The DNA of the CDR3 is TGTGCCAGCAGTTACGTTGACACCGGGGAGCTGTTTTTT.

This clonotype was counted ten times or more. The J gene is TRBJ2-3, the V gene TRBV30; 10 bases agree with TRBD2. Trimming took 2 bases from V and 8 from J; bases not matched to a gene: 7. CDR1 and CDR2 from the germline V gene are GTSNPN and SVGIG (reference sequence). This CDR3 is 14 amino acids long. The CDR3 nucleotides read TGTGCCTGGAGTAAAGCGGGAGGGCTTACTACGCAGTATTTT. It specifies CAWSKAGGLTTQYF.

This chain links TRBV30 with TRBJ2-5; 14 bases are a match to TRBD2. The end of the DNA aligns better with TRBJ2-1, so the J call may be wrong. This CDR3 comprises 15 residues. Germline CDR1 reads GTSNPN; CDR2 reads SVGIG (reference sequence). The CDR3 loop reads CAWSGRTSGGFEQFF. As DNA, the CDR3 is TGTGCCTGGAGTGGCAGGACTAGCGGGGGGTTTGAGCAGTTCTTC.

The chain recombines TRBV20-1 with TRBJ2-2, with D perhaps matching TRBD1 (5 bases). CDR1 is DFQATT, CDR2 SNEGSKA, per germline (reference sequence). Trimming removed 2 bases at V and 2 bases at J, with 12 bases between. This CDR3 comprises 15 residues. The CDR3 loop reads CSARYCRVNTGELFF. The DNA of the CDR3 is TGCAGTGCTAGATATTGCAGGGTTAACACCGGGGAGCTGTTTTTT.

This clonotype was recorded at least ten times. This chain joins TRBV2 and TRBJ2-7; 8 positions agree with TRBD1. J was trimmed by 2 bases and V by 6 bases; bases with no gene match: 9. Germline V gene lookup returns CDR1 SNHLY and CDR2 FYNNEI. The CDR3 is made up of 15 amino acids. CDR3 sequence: CASSADRGLAYEQYF. The CDR3 bases are TGTGCCAGCAGCGCCGACAGGGGATTAGCCTACGAGCAGTACTTC.

This clonotype was detected many times. The V and J genes are TRBV30 and TRBJ2-3, with D possibly TRBD2 on 6 matching bases. The CDR3 consists of 14 residues. The germline V gene has CDR1 GTSNPN and CDR2 SVGIG (reference sequence). The ends were cut back, 2 bases at V and 4 bases at J, with 13 bases in the middle. The CDR3 here is CAWSPGGWADTQYF. The CDR3 DNA follows: TGTGCCTGGAGTCCCGGGGGATGGGCAGATACGCAGTATTTT. Full variable domain (rest looked up from reference TRBV30 and TRBJ2-3): SQTIHQWPATLVQPVGSPLSLECTVEGTSNPNLYWYRQAAGRGLQLLFYSVGIGQISSEVPQNLSASRPQDRQFILSSKKLLLSDSGFYLCAWSPGGWADTQYFGPGTRLTVL.

This clonotype was found many times. CDR3 loop: CATSRRIPDTQYF. DNA for the CDR3: TGTGCCACCAGCCGTAGAATCCCAGATACGCAGTATTTT. The genes are TRBV15 and TRBJ2-3; no reliable D call. CDR3 length: 13 residues. CDR1 is LNHNV, CDR2 YYDKDF, per germline (reference sequence). V was cut by 5 bases and J by 4 bases, with 10 bases left in between. The full variable domain, its missing parts supplied by reference TRBV15 and TRBJ2-3, is DAMVIQNPRYQVTQFGKPVTLSCSQTLNHNVMYWYQQKSSQAPKLLFHYYDKDFNNEADTPDNFQSRRPNTSFCFLDIRSPGLGDTAMYLCATSRRIPDTQYFGPGTRLTVL.

On this clonotype itself: Since a much larger clone is just one base distant, this may be a read error. The chain joins TRBV7-9 to TRBJ1-3; D gene uncertain. The CDR3 spans 16 residues. Trimming removed 10 bases at V and 0 bases at J, with 19 bases between. Looked up from germline, CDR1 is SEHNR and CDR2 is FQNEAQ (reference sequence). The CDR3 loop is CAISSSRRDSGNTIYF. CDR3 bases: TGTGCCATCAGTTCTTCCCGCCGAGACTCTGGAAACACCATATATTTT.

In this sample, this clonotype turned up many times. V gene TRBV11-3 combines with J gene TRBJ2-1; D tentatively reads TRBD1 or TRBD2 (7 bases each). The CDR3 loop spans 15 amino acids. With 4 bases removed from V and 4 bases from J, the gap between germline ends came to 14 bases. CDR1 is SGHNT and CDR2 is YENEEA in the germline V gene. The CDR3 sequence: CASSSGGGGYNEQFF. The DNA for the CDR3 is TGTGCCAGCAGCTCAGGGGGAGGGGGTTACAATGAGCAGTTCTTC. Together with reference TRBV11-3 and TRBJ2-1, the CDR3 gives the full variable domain: EAGVVQSPRYKIIEKKQPVAFWCNPISGHNTLYWYLQNLGQGPELLIRYENEEAVDDSQLPKDRFSAERLKGVDSTLKIQPAELGDSAVYLCASSSGGGGYNEQFFGPGTRLTVL.

This clonotype was seen many times. This chain uses TRBV5-1 with TRBJ1-1; D gene uncertain. From germline, CDR1 is SGHRS and CDR2 YFSETQ. The CDR3 has 16 residues. V was trimmed by 0 bases and J by 0 bases, leaving 12 bases between them. This chain's CDR3 is CASSLGTDGLNTEAFF. As DNA, the CDR3 is TGCGCCAGCAGCTTGGGTACGGACGGTTTGAACACTGAAGCTTTCTTT.